This T cell receptor (beta chain) was profiled in a study of T cell repertoires in cytomegalovirus infection (dated by TCRdb to about 2019). For the wider study: Because public TCR beta signatures pointed to carriage of CMV infection together with the matching HLA type, the HLA type of each donor mattered for the analysis.

Trimming removed 2 bases from V and 4 bases from J, leaving 2 bases between the germline ends. CDR1 and CDR2, per the germline V gene, are MNHNS and SASEGT. The CDR3 measures 11 amino acids from cysteine to phenylalanine. Only the CDR3 part of the read is kept: 33 bases, read in frame from the first base. At least ten counts were recorded for this clonotype. Its antigen specificity is not known. No per-base quality is available; no much larger clone lies one base away. The study at large found these results: In both this cohort and an independent approximately 350-donor cohort, the cumulative frequency of public TCR beta family members distinguished carriers of CMV infection plus the relevant HLA type. The ex vivo response was dominated by HLA-C-restricted CMV-specific TCR beta clonotypes, and the single most frequent clonotype in two of eight donors was supplied by these HLA-C-restricted clonotypes.

The instrument given in TCRdb is Illumina HiSeq 1500. The public reads were run again by TCRdb, first through fastp at Q25 and then through MiXCR, and only productive beta chains were kept. CDR3 protein sequences are deduplicated, and each keeps its most common genes and DNA. The sample table contains under 600,000 distinct CDR3 sequences; only one count was recorded for 15% to 20% of them. Together, the top ten hold roughly a quarter of the sample. Sequencing was carried out using CD8+ T cells from PBMCs. The receptor chain draws on TRBV6-1 and TRBJ1-1, with the D gene not clear enough to name. The clonotype originates from a human donor in good health (CMV status not recorded). Some clones in this sample may be carry-over from other donors' samples. The CDR3 sequence is CASSERTEAFF. In nucleotide form, the sequence is TGTGCCAGCAGTGAACGCACTGAAGCTTTCTTT.